Listed below are T cell receptor beta chains from one sample, sequenced in a study of cytomegalovirus exposure and HLA in healthy donors. Assay: immunoSEQ multiplex PCR; the TCRdb copy retains only in-frame clones and omits some. The sample lists more than 60,000 clones; 75% to 90% were seen once. Sequenced input: PBMCs. These receptors all come from a young woman in good health and CMV-seronegative. Both conserved end residues are part of each CDR3. A D gene is named only where the DNA matches it firmly. Expanded clones get a size class; other rows say once, few or many, or leave the size out.

clone_size j_call d_call v_call cdr3_nt cdr3_aa
- TRBJ1-3 - TRBV5-1 TGCGCCAGCAGCTTGATCGGTGTCTCTGGAAACACCATATATTTT CASSLIGVSGNTIYF
once TRBJ2-5 TRBD2 TRBV2 TGTGCCAGCAGTGAAAACAGCGGGAGGGCCCGCGAGACCCAGTACTTC CASSENSGRARETQYF
few TRBJ1-4 TRBD1 TRBV5-1 TGCGCCAGCAGCGGAGGGACAGGGGGTAATGAAAAACTGTTTTTT CASSGGTGGNEKLFF
- TRBJ2-5 - TRBV9 TGTGCCAGCAGCGTATCTTACGGGTTAGAGACCCAGTACTTC CASSVSYGLETQYF
- TRBJ1-5 - TRBV6-5 TGTGCCAGCAGTTATACTCGCGATCAGCCCCAGCATTTT CASSYTRDQPQHF
- TRBJ2-3 - TRBV7-7 TGTGCCAGCAGCCCGGACACTGGTAGCACAGATACGCAGTATTTT CASSPDTGSTDTQYF
once TRBJ2-2 TRBD2 TRBV2 TGTGCCAGCAGGGGACTAGCAGACACCGGGGAGCTGTTTTTT CASRGLADTGELFF
- TRBJ1-5 TRBD1 TRBV28 TGTGCCAGCAGTCGGGACAGCGCTGGCCACCAGCATTTT CASSRDSAGHQHF
- TRBJ1-2 TRBD1 TRBV5-6 TGTGCCAGCCGAATGACCGGGACAGGAGTCTATGGCTACACCTTC CASRMTGTGVYGYTF
- TRBJ2-5 TRBD1 TRBV5-1 TGCGCCAGCAGCCCACAGGGGGCCCAAGAGACCCAGTACTTC CASSPQGAQETQYF
- TRBJ2-1 - TRBV6-5 TGTGCCACCCTCCTGCTCGGGACTCCTTACAATGAGCAGTTCTTC CATLLLGTPYNEQFF